The 12 T cell receptor beta chains below were found in one sample sequenced in a study of T-cell memory formation after mild COVID-19. TCRdb ran MiXCR on the 5' RACE reads and lists one entry per CDR3 protein. The sample has around 250,000 distinct CDR3 sequences; approximately 9% are singletons. Material: PBMCs or a T cell subset sorted from them (not recorded which). The source is a young man who had mild COVID-19 (a few samples of this study predate the infection). Cell type and time point are not known.

The chain uses TRBV12-3 or TRBV12-4 and TRBJ1-1; D uncertain. Trimming took off 4 bases at V and 6 bases at J, with 6 bases between the two ends. This CDR3 is 11 amino acids long. As DNA, the CDR3 is TGTGCCAGCAGTTGGGGTCCTGAAGCTTTCTTT. As protein: CASSWGPEAFF.

This rearrangement joins TRBV7-9 to TRBJ2-2; D might be TRBD2 (5 bases). The germline gives CDR1 SEHNR, CDR2 FQNEAQ (reference sequence). This CDR3 is built from 14 residues. Deletions cut 2 bases from V and 6 bases from J, with 10 bases between. This CDR3 reads CASSLRGKPGELFF. Written as DNA, the CDR3 is TGTGCCAGCAGCTTAAGAGGGAAACCCGGGGAGCTGTTTTTT.

This clonotype was counted a few times. CDR3 residues: CASSPRRSSYNEQFF. The CDR3 nucleotides are TGTGCCAGCAGTCCGAGACGGAGCTCCTACAATGAGCAGTTCTTC. The chain joins TRBV12-3 or TRBV12-4 to TRBJ2-1; D is undetermined. The CDR3 is made up of 15 amino acids. V gave up 5 bases and J gave up 0 bases, with 11 bases separating them.

This clonotype appeared a few times. The V and J genes are TRBV7-9 and TRBJ1-2; the D gene is possibly TRBD1 (5 bases). CDR3 size: 14 residues. Germline CDR1 and CDR2: SEHNR and FQNEAQ (reference sequence). Trimming removed 5 bases from V and 7 bases from J, with 17 bases in between. CDR3 amino acids: CASSPSGGEAGYTF. For the CDR3, the DNA is TGTGCCAGCAGCCCTTCTGGGGGGGAGGCTGGCTACACCTTC.

This clonotype occurred a few times. This chain links TRBV5-1 with TRBJ2-2; tentative D call: TRBD2 (6 bases). Germline lookup yields CDR1 SGHRS and CDR2 YFSETQ. V lost 4 bases and J lost 7, with 14 bases in between. This CDR3 contains 14 residues. The CDR3 loop reads CASSGVREVGELFF. DNA for the CDR3: TGCGCCAGCAGCGGGGTCAGGGAGGTCGGGGAGCTGTTTTTT. Complete variable domain (other parts from reference TRBV5-1 and TRBJ2-2): KAGVTQTPRYLIKTRGQQVTLSCSPISGHRSVSWYQQTPGQGLQFLFEYFSETQRNKGNFPGRFSGRQFSNSRSEMNVSTLELGDSALYLCASSGVREVGELFFGEGSRLTVL.

This clonotype was seen ten or more times. At one end, the junction sequence differs from germline, possibly due to a read error. V is TRBV7-2 and J is TRBJ1-1, with D tentatively TRBD1 (5 bases). The CDR3 length is 14 residues. Looked up from germline, CDR1 is SGHTA and CDR2 is FQGNSA. CDR3: CASSLGPLNTEAFF. DNA for the CDR3: TGCGCCAGCAGCTTGGGACCTCTCAACACTGAAGCTTTCTTT.

This clonotype has more than one count but fewer than ten. V usage is TRBV9 and J usage is TRBJ1-4; D might be TRBD1 (5 bases). The CDR3 spans 15 residues. V lost 0 bases, J lost 4 bases, and 10 bases lay in between. Germline CDR1 and CDR2: SGDLS and YYNGEE. CDR3 region: CASSVAAGHNEKLFF. The DNA for the CDR3 is TGTGCCAGCAGCGTAGCGGCAGGGCATAATGAAAAACTGTTTTTT.

There are a few counts of this clonotype. The chain links TRBV20-1 to TRBJ2-1; 11 positions agree with TRBD2. The CDR3 loop spans 16 amino acids. V lost 7 bases, J lost 6 bases, and 14 bases stayed unmatched. The germline V gene encodes CDR1 DFQATT and CDR2 SNEGSKA (reference sequence). The CDR3 spells CSVRGDPGLAGNEQFF. Here the CDR3 DNA reads TGCAGTGTACGGGGGGATCCTGGACTAGCGGGCAATGAGCAGTTCTTC.

The table lists this clonotype with a few counts. The chain uses TRBV5-1 and TRBJ2-3; 15 bases agree with TRBD2. CDR1 is SGHRS and CDR2 is YFSETQ in the germline V gene. Trimming cost V 2 bases and J 3 bases; bases outside gene matches: 4. This CDR3 spans 17 amino acids. The CDR3 spells CASSFGLAGGRTDTQYF. The CDR3, as DNA: TGCGCCAGCAGCTTTGGACTAGCGGGGGGGCGGACAGATACGCAGTATTTT.

This sequence joins TRBV3-1 and TRBJ2-4; D is perhaps TRBD2 (7 bases). The CDR3 extends over 18 amino acids. V lost 5 bases and J 6 bases, leaving 26 bases between the germline ends. Germline V gene lookup returns CDR1 LGHDT and CDR2 YNNKEL (reference sequence). This CDR3 is CASSYQRWGGPSGNIQYF. The DNA for the CDR3 is TGTGCCAGCAGCTATCAACGGTGGGGGGGCCCCTCGGGAAACATTCAGTACTTC. Complete variable domain (other parts from reference TRBV3-1 and TRBJ2-4): DTAVSQTPKYLVTQMGNDKSIKCEQNLGHDTMYWYKQDSKKFLKIMFSYNNKELIINETVPNRFSPKSPDKAHLNLHINSLELGDSAVYFCASSYQRWGGPSGNIQYFGAGTRLSVL.

This clonotype showed up just a few times. This sequence joins TRBV5-1 and TRBJ2-1; D remains unclear. CDR1 is SGHRS, CDR2 YFSETQ, per germline. With 1 base removed from V and 8 bases from J, the gap between germline ends came to 7 bases. The CDR3 is made up of 12 amino acids. The CDR3 DNA reads as TGCGCCAGCAGCTTGACCTCGGATGAGCAGTTCTTC. Residues: CASSLTSDEQFF.

This clonotype came up a few times. The chain uses TRBV18 and TRBJ1-5; D is unclear. V was trimmed by 3 bases and J by 6 bases, leaving 15 bases between them. Germline V gene sequence: CDR1 KGHSH, CDR2 LQKENI. This CDR3 has 15 amino acids. This CDR3 reads CASSPGLREGQPQHF. CDR3 bases: TGTGCCAGCTCACCCGGACTTCGGGAGGGTCAGCCCCAGCATTTT.